The rows below give T cell receptor beta chains drawn from one sample of a study of CD8 T cells in Susac syndrome. TCRdb called the immunoSEQ multiplex PCR reads again in MiXCR, with one record for every CDR3 protein. This table has about 76,000 distinct CDR3 sequences, about 91% appearing once. What was sequenced was CD8+ T cells from PBMCs. These receptor sequences come from a human donor with multiple sclerosis. Each CDR3 is given with its conserved first and last residue. The D gene is left open where the match is weak. A clone size is listed for some rows: how often the clone was seen (once, few, many), or a class if it is expanded.

>TRBJ2-4|.|TRBV13|.
CASSFLAKNIQYF
TGTGCCAGCAGCTTCTTAGCCAAAAACATTCAGTACTTC
>TRBJ2-1|.|TRBV30|TRBD2
CAWDWEGLKFF
TGTGCCTGGGATTGGGAGGGCTTGAAGTTCTTC
>TRBJ1-2|.|TRBV7-6|.
CASSLAWNYGYTF
TGTGCCAGCAGCTTAGCTTGGAACTATGGCTACACCTTC
>TRBJ1-1|.|TRBV12-3/TRBV12-4|.
CASSSRAGGKMNTEAFF
TGTGCCAGCAGTTCCAGAGCTGGGGGCAAGATGAACACTGAAGCTTTCTTT
>TRBJ2-2|.|TRBV7-2|.
CASSYLERGPNTGELFF
TGTGCCAGCAGCTACCTAGAAAGGGGACCGAACACCGGGGAGCTGTTTTTT
>TRBJ2-3|.|TRBV18|.
CASSPTMAANRRTDTQYF
TGTGCCAGCTCACCGACCATGGCGGCGAACCGACGCACAGATACGCAGTATTTT
>TRBJ2-1|.|TRBV19|TRBD2
CASIGLAGVNEQFF
TGTGCCAGTATTGGACTAGCGGGAGTCAATGAGCAGTTCTTC
>TRBJ1-2|.|TRBV27|TRBD1
CASSHRGEGYTF
TGTGCCAGCAGTCACAGGGGTGAGGGCTACACCTTC
>TRBJ2-5|.|TRBV28|.
CASSFPSLQETQYF
TGTGCCAGCAGTTTTCCAAGTTTACAAGAGACCCAGTACTTC
>TRBJ2-7|once|TRBV5-1|TRBD1
CASSLQGASEQYF
TGCGCCAGCAGCTTACAGGGGGCGTCCGAGCAGTACTTC
>TRBJ1-5|.|TRBV21-1|.
CAKRQGGQPQHF
TGTGCCAAAAGACAGGGGGGTCAGCCCCAGCATTTT